This T cell receptor (beta chain) was captured by sequencing in a study of cytomegalovirus exposure and HLA in healthy donors. This clone was seen once. Its specificity is not known. The study ran its PCR with 60 Vbeta and 13 Jbeta primers. Here immunoSEQ multiplex PCR was the method, and the copy in TCRdb shows in-frame clones only, minus some. The sample gives some 41,000 clones, 60% to 75% of which show up once; around 4% is in the top ten. Germline-derived CDR1 and CDR2 are LNHNV and YYDKDF (reference sequence). Trimming took 0 bases from V and 7 from J, leaving 10 bases between them. The CDR3 is 13 residues long. Study results and caveats: Exclusion applied to some V segments, including TRBV6-2 and TRBV6-3, as they were indistinguishable. Listed as cytomegalovirus-associated were 150 or so TCR beta chains.

Sequencing was carried out using PBMCs. The genes are TRBV15 and TRBJ2-7, with D hard to call. This receptor was identified in a man aged 35-49 years in good health and CMV-seronegative. The chain's CDR3 is CATSREASREQYF. DNA of the CDR3: TGTGCCACCAGCAGAGAGGCCTCCAGGGAGCAGTACTTC.